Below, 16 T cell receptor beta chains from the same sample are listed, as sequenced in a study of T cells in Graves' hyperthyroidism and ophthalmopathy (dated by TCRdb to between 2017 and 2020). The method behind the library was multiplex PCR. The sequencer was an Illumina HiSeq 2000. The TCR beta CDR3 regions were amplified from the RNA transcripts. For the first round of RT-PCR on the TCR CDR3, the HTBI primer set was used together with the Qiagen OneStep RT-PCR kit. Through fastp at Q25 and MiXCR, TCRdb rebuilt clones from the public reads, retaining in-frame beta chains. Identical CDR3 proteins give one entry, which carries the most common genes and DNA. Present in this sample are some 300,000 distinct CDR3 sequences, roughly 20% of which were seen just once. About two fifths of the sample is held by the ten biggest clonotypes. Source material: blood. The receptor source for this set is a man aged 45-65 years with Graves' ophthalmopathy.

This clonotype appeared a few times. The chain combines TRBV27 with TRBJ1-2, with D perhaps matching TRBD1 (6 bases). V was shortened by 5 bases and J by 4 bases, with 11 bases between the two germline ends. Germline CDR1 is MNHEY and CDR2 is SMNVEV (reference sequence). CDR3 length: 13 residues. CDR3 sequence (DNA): TGTGCCAGCAGTCCGGACAGTTTCTATGGCTACACCTTC. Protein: CASSPDSFYGYTF.

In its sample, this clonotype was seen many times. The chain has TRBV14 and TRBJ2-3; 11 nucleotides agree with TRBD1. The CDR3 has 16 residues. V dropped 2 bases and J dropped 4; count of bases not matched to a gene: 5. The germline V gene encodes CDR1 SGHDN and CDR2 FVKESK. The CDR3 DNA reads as TGTGCCAGCAGCCAAAGGACAGGGGGCGCCGCAGATACGCAGTATTTT. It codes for CASSQRTGGAADTQYF.

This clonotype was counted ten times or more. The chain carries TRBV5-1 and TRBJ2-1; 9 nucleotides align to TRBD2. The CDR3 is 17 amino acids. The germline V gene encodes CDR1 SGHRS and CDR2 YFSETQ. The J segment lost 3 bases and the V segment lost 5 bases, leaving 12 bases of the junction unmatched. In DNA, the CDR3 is TGCGCCAGCAGACCTGATGGAGTAGCGGGAGTCTACAATGAGCAGTTCTTC. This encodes CASRPDGVAGVYNEQFF.

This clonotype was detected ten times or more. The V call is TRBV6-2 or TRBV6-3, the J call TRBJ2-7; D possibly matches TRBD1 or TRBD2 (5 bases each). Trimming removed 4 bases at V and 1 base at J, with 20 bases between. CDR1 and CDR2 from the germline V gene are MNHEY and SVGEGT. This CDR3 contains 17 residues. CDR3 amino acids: CASSFEIRDQVSYEQYF. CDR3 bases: TGTGCCAGCAGTTTCGAAATCCGGGACCAAGTTTCCTACGAGCAGTACTTC.

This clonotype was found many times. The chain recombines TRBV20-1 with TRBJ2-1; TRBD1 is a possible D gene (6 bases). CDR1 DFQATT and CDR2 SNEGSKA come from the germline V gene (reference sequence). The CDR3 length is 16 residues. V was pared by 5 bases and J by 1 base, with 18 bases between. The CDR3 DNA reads TGCAGTGCTTCGAATTACAGGGTCGATTCCTACAATGAGCAGTTCTTC. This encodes CSASNYRVDSYNEQFF.

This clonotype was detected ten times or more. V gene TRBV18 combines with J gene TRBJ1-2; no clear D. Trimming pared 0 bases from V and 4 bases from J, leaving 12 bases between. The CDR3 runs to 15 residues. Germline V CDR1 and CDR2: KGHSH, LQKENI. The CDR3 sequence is CASSPPGRGGYGYTF. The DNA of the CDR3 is TGTGCCAGCTCACCACCGGGTCGGGGTGGCTATGGCTACACCTTC.

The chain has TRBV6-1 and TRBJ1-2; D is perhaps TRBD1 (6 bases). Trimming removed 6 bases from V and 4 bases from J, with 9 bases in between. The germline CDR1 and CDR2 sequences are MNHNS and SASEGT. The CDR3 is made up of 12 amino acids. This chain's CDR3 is CASRQGTYGYTF. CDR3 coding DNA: TGTGCCAGCAGACAGGGTACCTATGGCTACACCTTC.

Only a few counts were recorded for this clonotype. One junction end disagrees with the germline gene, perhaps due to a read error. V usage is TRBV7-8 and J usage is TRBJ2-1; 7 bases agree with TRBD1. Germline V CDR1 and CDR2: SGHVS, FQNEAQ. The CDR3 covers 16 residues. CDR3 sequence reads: CASSLMGQHSYSEQFF. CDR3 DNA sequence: TGTGCCAGCAGCTTAATGGGACAGCACTCCTACAGTGAGCAGTTCTTC.

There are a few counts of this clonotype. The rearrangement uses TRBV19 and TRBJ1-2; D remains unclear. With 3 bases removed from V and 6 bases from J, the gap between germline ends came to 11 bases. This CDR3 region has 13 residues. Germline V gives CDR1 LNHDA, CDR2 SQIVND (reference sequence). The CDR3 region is CASSMGMTDGYTF. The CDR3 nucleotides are TGTGCCAGTAGTATGGGTATGACGGATGGCTACACCTTC.

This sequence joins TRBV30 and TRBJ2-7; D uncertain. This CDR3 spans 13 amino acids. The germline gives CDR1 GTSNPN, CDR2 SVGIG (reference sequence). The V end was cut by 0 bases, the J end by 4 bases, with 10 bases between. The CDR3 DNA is TGTGCCTGGAGTGTGGAACTAAGTTACGAGCAGTACTTC. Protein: CAWSVELSYEQYF.

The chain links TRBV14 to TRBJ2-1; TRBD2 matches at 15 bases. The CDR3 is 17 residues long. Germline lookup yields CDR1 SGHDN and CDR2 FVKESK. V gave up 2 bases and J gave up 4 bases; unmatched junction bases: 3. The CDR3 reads CASSQTGTSGRYNEQFF. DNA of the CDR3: TGTGCCAGCAGCCAAACCGGGACTAGCGGGAGGTACAATGAGCAGTTCTTC. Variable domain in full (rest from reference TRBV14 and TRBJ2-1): EAGVTQFPSHSVIEKGQTVTLRCDPISGHDNLYWYRRVMGKEIKFLLHFVKESKQDESGMPNNRFLAERTGGTYSTLKVQPAELEDSGVYFCASSQTGTSGRYNEQFFGPGTRLTVL.

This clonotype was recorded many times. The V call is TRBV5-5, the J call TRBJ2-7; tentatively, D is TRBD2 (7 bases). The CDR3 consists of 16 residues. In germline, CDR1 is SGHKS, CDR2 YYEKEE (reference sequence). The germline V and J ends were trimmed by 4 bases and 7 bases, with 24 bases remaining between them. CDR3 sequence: CASSGGARTVYVEQYF. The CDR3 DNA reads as TGTGCCAGCAGCGGGGGGGCCAGGACCGTCTACGTGGAGCAGTACTTC.

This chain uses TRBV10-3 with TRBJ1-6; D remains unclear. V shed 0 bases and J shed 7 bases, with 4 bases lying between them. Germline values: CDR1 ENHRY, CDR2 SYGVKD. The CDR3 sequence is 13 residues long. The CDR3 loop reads CAISESLNSPLHF. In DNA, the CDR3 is TGTGCCATCAGTGAGTCCTTAAATTCACCCCTCCACTTT.

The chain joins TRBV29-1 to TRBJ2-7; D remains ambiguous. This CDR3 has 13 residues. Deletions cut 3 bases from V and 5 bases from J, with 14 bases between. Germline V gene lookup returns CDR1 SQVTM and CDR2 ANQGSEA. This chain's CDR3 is CSVDPLETDEQYF. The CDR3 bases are TGCAGCGTTGACCCCCTAGAAACGGACGAGCAGTACTTC.

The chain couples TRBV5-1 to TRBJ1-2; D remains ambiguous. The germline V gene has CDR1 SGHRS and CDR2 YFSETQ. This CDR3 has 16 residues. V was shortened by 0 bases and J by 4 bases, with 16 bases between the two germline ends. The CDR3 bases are TGCGCCAGCAGCTTGGGCCCCAATTCAGGCGGCTATGGCTACACCTTC. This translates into CASSLGPNSGGYGYTF.

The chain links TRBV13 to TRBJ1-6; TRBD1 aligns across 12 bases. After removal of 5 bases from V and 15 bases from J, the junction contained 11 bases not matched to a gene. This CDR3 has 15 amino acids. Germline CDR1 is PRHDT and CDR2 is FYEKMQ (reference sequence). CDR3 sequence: CASSELPGQGAVLHF. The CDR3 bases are TGTGCCAGCAGCGAATTACCGGGACAGGGGGCAGTCCTCCACTTT.